A single sample is the source of the 5 T cell receptor beta chains below, sequenced in a study of cytotoxic CD8 clonotypes in ibrutinib-treated CLL. Clones were sequenced by immunoSEQ multiplex PCR, and TCRdb holds only the in-frame ones, with some missing. The table lists more than 25,000 clones, more than 75% of them singletons. The sequencing used PBMCs, collected after 36 months of ibrutinib treatment. These receptors came from a human donor with chronic lymphocytic leukemia.

The DNA of the CDR3 is TGTGCCAGCAGGAGGGGGTACGGAAGAGAGACCCAGTACTTC. It codes for CASRRGYGRETQYF. The V and J genes are TRBV5-4 and TRBJ2-5; possible D gene TRBD1, 6 bases. Germline assignment: CDR1 SGHNT and CDR2 YYREEE (reference sequence). V was pared by 5 bases and J by 4 bases, with 15 bases between. The CDR3 extends over 14 amino acids.

The rearrangement links TRBV5-6 to TRBJ2-2; 12 nucleotides line up with TRBD2. This CDR3 has 16 amino acids. With V trimmed by 4 bases and J by 4 bases, 5 bases remained unmatched. The germline V gene encodes CDR1 SGHDT and CDR2 YYEEEE. The CDR3 sequence is CASSLRLAGVTGELFF. CDR3 bases: TGTGCCAGCAGCCTAAGACTAGCGGGGGTCACCGGGGAGCTGTTTTTT.

This chain uses TRBV12-5 with TRBJ2-7; D call uncertain. CDR3 size: 14 residues. Germline assignment: CDR1 LGHNT and CDR2 FRNRAP. Trimming removed 8 bases at V and 2 bases at J, with 16 bases between. Written as DNA, the CDR3 is TGTGCTAGTAATTTTCGCCCCCTTACCTACGAGCAGTACTTC. Translated, it gives CASNFRPLTYEQYF.

This chain uses TRBV12-5 with TRBJ2-6; D call uncertain. The germline V and J ends were trimmed by 6 bases and 0 bases, with 3 bases remaining between them. CDR1 is LGHNT and CDR2 is FRNRAP in the germline V gene. This CDR3 spans 13 amino acids. As DNA, the CDR3 is TGTGCTAGTGGGACCTCTGGGGCCAACGTCCTGACTTTC. Its translation: CASGTSGANVLTF.

By its share, this clone is medium-sized. This chain uses TRBV11-2 with TRBJ2-1, with TRBD2 identical over 7 bases. Germline V gene lookup returns CDR1 SGHAT and CDR2 FQNNGV. The CDR3 consists of 15 residues. The trim removed 10 bases at V and 6 bases at J, leaving 15 bases unmatched. CDR3 amino acids: CATTAPSGNLNEQFF. In nucleotides, the CDR3 is TGTGCCACCACAGCCCCTAGCGGAAACCTCAATGAGCAGTTCTTC.